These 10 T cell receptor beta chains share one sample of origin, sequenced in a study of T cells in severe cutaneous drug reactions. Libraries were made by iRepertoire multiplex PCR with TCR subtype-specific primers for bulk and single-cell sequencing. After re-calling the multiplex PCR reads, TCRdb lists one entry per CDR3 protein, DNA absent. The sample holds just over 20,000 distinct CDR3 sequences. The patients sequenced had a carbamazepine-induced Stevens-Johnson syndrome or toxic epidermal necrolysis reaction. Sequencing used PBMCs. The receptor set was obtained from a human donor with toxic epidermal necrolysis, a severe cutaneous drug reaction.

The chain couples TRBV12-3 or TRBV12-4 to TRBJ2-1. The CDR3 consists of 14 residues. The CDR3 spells CASSLASVSNEQFF.

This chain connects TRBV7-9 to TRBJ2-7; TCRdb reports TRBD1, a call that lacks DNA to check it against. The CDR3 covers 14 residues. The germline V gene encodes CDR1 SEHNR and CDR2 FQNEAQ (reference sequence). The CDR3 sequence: CASSHRDRFYEQYF.

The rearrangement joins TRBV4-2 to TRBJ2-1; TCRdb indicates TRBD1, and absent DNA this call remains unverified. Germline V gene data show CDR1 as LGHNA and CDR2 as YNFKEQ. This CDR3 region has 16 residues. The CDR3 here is CASSQSGARGDNEQFF.

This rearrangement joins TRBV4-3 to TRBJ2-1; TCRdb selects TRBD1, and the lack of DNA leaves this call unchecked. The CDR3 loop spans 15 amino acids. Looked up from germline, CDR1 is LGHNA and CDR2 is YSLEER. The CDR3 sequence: CASSQDRGAYNEQFF.

CDR3 protein: CASSGYSVLERYGEQFF. The chain carries TRBV6-6 and TRBJ2-1; TCRdb calls TRBD2, which cannot be checked without DNA. There are 17 residues in the CDR3. Germline values: CDR1 MNHNY, CDR2 SVGAGI (reference sequence).

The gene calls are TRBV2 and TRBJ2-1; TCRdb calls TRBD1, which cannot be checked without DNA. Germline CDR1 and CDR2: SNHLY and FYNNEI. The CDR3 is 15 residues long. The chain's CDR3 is CASSVFRGEGYEQFF.

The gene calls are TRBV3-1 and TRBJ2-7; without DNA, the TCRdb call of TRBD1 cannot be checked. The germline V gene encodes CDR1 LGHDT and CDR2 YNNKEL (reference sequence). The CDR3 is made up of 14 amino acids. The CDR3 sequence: CASSQEAGGKEQYF.

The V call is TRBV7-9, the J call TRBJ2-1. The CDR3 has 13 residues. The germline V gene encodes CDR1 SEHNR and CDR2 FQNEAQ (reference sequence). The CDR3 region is CASSLSGYNEQFF.

CDR3 region: CASTVTGTGSVGELFF. J is TRBJ2-2 and V is TRBV5-1; no DNA is available, so the TRBD1 call from TCRdb remains unchecked. Looked up from germline, CDR1 is SGHRS and CDR2 is YFSETQ. This CDR3 has 16 amino acids. The variable domain in full, completed from reference TRBV5-1 and TRBJ2-2, reads KAGVTQTPRYLIKTRGQQVTLSCSPISGHRSVSWYQQTPGQGLQFLFEYFSETQRNKGNFPGRFSGRQFSNSRSEMNVSTLELGDSALYLCASTVTGTGSVGELFFGEGSRLTVL.

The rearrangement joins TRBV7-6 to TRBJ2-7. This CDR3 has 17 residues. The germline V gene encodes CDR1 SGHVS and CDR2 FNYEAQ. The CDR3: CASSLVGPSELTYEQYF. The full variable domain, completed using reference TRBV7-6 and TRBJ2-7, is GAGVSQSPRYKVTKRGQDVALRCDPISGHVSLYWYRQALGQGPEFLTYFNYEAQQDKSGLPNDRFSAERPEGSISTLTIQRTEQRDSAMYRCASSLVGPSELTYEQYFGPGTRLTVT.